This T cell receptor beta chain was profiled in a study of blood T cell repertoires in COVID-19. V gave up 2 bases and J gave up 5 bases, with 16 bases separating them. Per germline, CDR1 SGHRS and CDR2 YFSETQ. The CDR3 is 16 residues long. Data came from immunoSEQ multiplex PCR; TCRdb stores just in-frame clones and leaves some out. Here the sample spans about 200,000 clones, roughly 77% being singletons. The source of this sequence is a woman aged 40 to 49 with COVID-19, enrolled during active disease. Sequenced: peripheral blood. The genes are TRBV5-1 and TRBJ1-4; D possibly corresponds to TRBD1 (6 bases). The chain's CDR3 is CASSLTAGENNEKLFF. For the CDR3, the DNA is TGCGCCAGCAGCTTAACGGCAGGGGAGAACAATGAAAAACTGTTTTTT. Full variable domain (remainder filled in from reference TRBV5-1 and TRBJ1-4): KAGVTQTPRYLIKTRGQQVTLSCSPISGHRSVSWYQQTPGQGLQFLFEYFSETQRNKGNFPGRFSGRQFSNSRSEMNVSTLELGDSALYLCASSLTAGENNEKLFFGSGTQLSVL.